This TCR beta chain is from a study of blood T cell repertoires in COVID-19. Study as a whole: COVID-19 samples collected from the United States, Italy and Spain covered acute and convalescent phases. Sample material is recorded as cDNA or gDNA derived from T cells, B-cell-depleted T cells, or PBMCs.

Original methodology: Reference gene primers were amplified, and this amplification served to estimate nucleated cell counts. The repertoire was sequenced with immunoSEQ multiplex PCR; TCRdb's copy has only in-frame clones and lacks some. V, J and clone size reflect that table, while D and trimming were determined from the DNA. The data contain about 250,000 clones, roughly 85% of them singletons. The material sequenced was PBMCs or T cells enriched from blood (not recorded which). The clonotype originates from a woman aged 45-65 years with acute COVID-19.

The CDR3 sequence: CAIRGGSNTGELFF. Here the CDR3 DNA reads TGTGCCATCAGAGGCGGCTCAAACACCGGGGAGCTGTTTTTT. The genes are TRBV10-3 and TRBJ2-2; D gene unclear. The V gene lost 6 bases and the J gene lost 2 bases, with 10 bases spanning the gap. CDR3 length equals 14 residues. Germline CDR1 ENHRY, CDR2 SYGVKD.